These T cell receptor beta chains were read from a single sample in a study of cytomegalovirus exposure and HLA in healthy donors. The method was immunoSEQ multiplex PCR; TCRdb's version includes in-frame clones alone and lacks a portion of them. The sample carries 310,000 or so clones, 85% to 90% recorded once. The sequencing input was PBMCs. The receptors were sampled from a young woman in good health and CMV-seronegative. Both conserved end residues are part of each CDR3. A D gene is named only where the DNA matches it firmly. Some rows have no size entry. The others give once, few or many, or a class for an expanded clone.

TRBJ2-7 | . | TRBV19 | TRBD2 | CASSRTSGAVYEQYF
TRBJ2-7 | once | TRBV5-4 | TRBD1 | CASSSRTGRWGYEQYF
TRBJ1-5 | . | TRBV19 | . | CASSGRAVHQPQHF
TRBJ1-1 | . | TRBV9 | TRBD1 | CASSVGGPGGVNTEAFF
TRBJ2-3 | . | TRBV5-1 | . | CASSLNRLQTDTQYF
TRBJ1-6 | . | TRBV6-4 | TRBD1 | CASSVDRGSNSPLHF
TRBJ2-1 | . | TRBV7-9 | . | CASSLMGATNEQFF
TRBJ1-2 | few | TRBV7-2 | . | CASSRGGSKRYGYTF
TRBJ2-5 | . | TRBV29-1 | . | CSVGPTGYSRETQYF
TRBJ2-5 | . | TRBV7-9 | TRBD2 | CASSARQRGETQYF
TRBJ2-7 | . | TRBV13 | TRBD2 | CASSSGGLAASYEQYF
TRBJ2-1 | once | TRBV7-9 | TRBD2 | CASSLHLTSPSRNEQFF
TRBJ1-2 | . | TRBV5-6 | . | CASSLEGARNYGYTF
TRBJ2-1 | . | TRBV9 | . | CASSSGQSYNEQFF
TRBJ2-3 | . | TRBV6-6 | TRBD2 | CASRPILAGLTDTQYF
TRBJ2-2 | . | TRBV30 | . | CAWRERRELFF
TRBJ2-7 | few | TRBV19 | . | CASKRRDWDSYEQYF